The rows below give T cell receptor beta chains drawn from one sample of a study of TIL therapy for anti-PD-1-resistant metastatic lung cancer. Generated by immunoSEQ multiplex PCR, the TCRdb table keeps only in-frame clones and is missing some. The table includes some 6,300 clones, around three fifths detected once. The material sequenced was tumor tissue, taken at baseline. The receptors originated from a person aged 25-80 years with non-small cell lung cancer. CDR3s include the opening cysteine and the closing phenylalanine or tryptophan. The order of the fields is clone size, J gene, D gene, V gene, CDR3 DNA, CDR3 protein. D genes are given only for firm matches. The size of a clone is reported for some rows only, either as once, few or many, or as a class for expanded clones.

few TRBJ2-2 . TRBV7-2 TGTGCCAGCAGCTTAATGACACCTGGGGCCACCGGGGAGCTGTTTTTT CASSLMTPGATGELFF
. TRBJ1-3 . TRBV2 TGTGCCAGCAGTCAGGGGTCGTCAGGAAACACCATATATTTT CASSQGSSGNTIYF
few TRBJ1-5 TRBD1 TRBV19 TGTGCCAGTAGTGACAGGGGCACCTTCCACAATCAGCCCCAGCATTTT CASSDRGTFHNQPQHF
. TRBJ2-3 TRBD2 TRBV7-9 TGTGCCAGCAGCTTGAACGTGGGGGGGTACGCAGATACGCAGTATTTT CASSLNVGGYADTQYF
. TRBJ1-4 TRBD1 TRBV30 TGTGCCGGTCAACCTCCGGGACAGGGATATGAAAAACTGTTTTTT CAGQPPGQGYEKLFF
. TRBJ2-3 . TRBV14 TGTGCCAGCAGCCAAATACCACTCAGGGCACAACGAGATACGCAGTATTTT CASSQIPLRAQRDTQYF
. TRBJ2-7 TRBD1 TRBV2 TGTGCCAGCAGGTGGACAGGGGGCGGCGAGCAGTACTTC CASRWTGGGEQYF
. TRBJ1-2 TRBD1 TRBV7-8 TGTGCCAGCAGCTTACTAGGGGGCGGCTACACCTTC CASSLLGGGYTF
. TRBJ2-3 . TRBV7-6 TGTGCCAGCAGCTTACGGGGGCCAGATACGCAGTATTTT CASSLRGPDTQYF
few TRBJ1-2 TRBD1 TRBV7-2 TGTGCCAGCACCGGAAGGGACAGAAACTATGGCTACACCTTC CASTGRDRNYGYTF
once TRBJ2-5 TRBD1 TRBV6-5 TGTGCCAGCCGCACAGGGGGCCTTGGGGAGACCCAGTACTTC CASRTGGLGETQYF
. TRBJ1-1 . TRBV2 TGTGCCAGCAGAGGCTACGCGAACACTGAAGCTTTCTTT CASRGYANTEAFF
large TRBJ2-7 . TRBV5-1 TGCGCCAGCAGCTTGGAAGGCAGCATGTACGAGCAGTACTTC CASSLEGSMYEQYF